These 23 T cell receptor beta chains originate from one sample sequenced in a study of cytomegalovirus exposure and HLA in healthy donors. The primer mix had 60 Vbeta and 13 Jbeta primers. The data were produced by immunoSEQ multiplex PCR, yet TCRdb's version contains in-frame clones alone and is incomplete. The profile shows over 200,000 clones, 77% of them singletons. What was sequenced was PBMCs. The receptors were gathered from a woman aged 55-75 years in good health and CMV-seropositive.

Only one count was recorded for this clone. V is TRBV29-1 and J is TRBJ2-3, with 7 positions matching TRBD2. The V segment lost 1 base and the J segment 1 base; nucleotides outside the gene matches: 11. Germline V gene data show CDR1 as SQVTM and CDR2 as ANQGSEA. The length of the CDR3 is 17 residues. CDR3 nucleotides: TGCAGCGTTGAAGCCGGGGCGGGGGTGTCAGGCACAGATACGCAGTATTTT. As protein: CSVEAGAGVSGTDTQYF.

The rearrangement joins TRBV7-3 to TRBJ2-1, with D tentatively TRBD2 (6 bases). Germline assignment: CDR1 SGHTA and CDR2 FQGTGA. CDR3 size: 15 residues. V shed 2 bases and J shed 5 bases, with 13 bases lying between them. The DNA for the CDR3 is TGTGCCAGCAGCTTACTGCCGGGGGTGAACAATGAGCAGTTCTTC. Translating gives CASSLLPGVNNEQFF.

The gene calls are TRBV9 and TRBJ1-6; D call uncertain. This CDR3 is 12 amino acids long. The V and J ends lost 3 bases and 8 bases respectively, with 6 bases between them. CDR1 is SGDLS, CDR2 YYNGEE, per germline. CDR3 amino acids: CASSGRDSPLHF. CDR3 nucleotides: TGTGCCAGCAGCGGGAGAGATTCACCCCTCCACTTT.

The chain recombines TRBV6-5 with TRBJ1-5; the D is unclear. Germline V CDR1 and CDR2: MNHEY, SVGAGI. This CDR3 has 14 amino acids. Trimming removed 5 bases at V and 0 bases at J, with 8 bases between. As DNA, the CDR3 is TGTGCCAGCAGTGAACGGGATAGCAATCAGCCCCAGCATTTT. Its protein product is CASSERDSNQPQHF.

This clone was seen a single time. The chain employs TRBV7-9 and TRBJ2-7, with a weak D call TRBD2 (6 bases). Trimming took off 5 bases at V and 4 bases at J, with 15 bases between the two ends. CDR3 length: 14 amino acids. In germline, CDR1 is SEHNR, CDR2 FQNEAQ (reference sequence). CDR3 nucleotides: TGTGCCAGCAGCCAAAGGGCTAGCGCATACGAGCAGTACTTC. Residues: CASSQRASAYEQYF.

This rearrangement joins TRBV5-4 to TRBJ2-7; maybe TRBD2 (7 bases). The germline gives CDR1 SGHNT, CDR2 YYREEE (reference sequence). The CDR3 spans 15 residues. The germline V and J ends were trimmed by 3 bases and 6 bases, with 19 bases remaining between them. DNA for the CDR3: TGTGCCAGCAGCTGGGGGGCGGGCGGGAGTGGCGAGCAGTACTTC. Its protein product is CASSWGAGGSGEQYF.

The chain uses TRBV10-3 and TRBJ1-2; 10 nucleotides agree with TRBD1. V trimming: 6 bases; J trimming: 6 bases; junction bases outside the gene matches: 7. The germline V gene has CDR1 ENHRY and CDR2 SYGVKD. CDR3 size: 14 residues. The CDR3 nucleotides are TGTGCCATCAGAAAAGGACAGGGGGAAGATGGCTACACCTTC. It encodes CAIRKGQGEDGYTF.

This rearrangement joins TRBV19 to TRBJ1-5; a possible D gene is TRBD1 (5 bases). This CDR3 is built from 15 residues. Germline CDR1 LNHDA, CDR2 SQIVND (reference sequence). V was pared by 9 bases and J by 1 base, with 16 bases between. The CDR3 nucleotides read TGTGCCAGCTTCGAGCAGGGAGGGAGCAATCAGCCCCAGCATTTT. Translated, it gives CASFEQGGSNQPQHF. Together with reference TRBV19 and TRBJ1-5, the CDR3 gives the full variable domain: DGGITQSPKYLFRKEGQNVTLSCEQNLNHDAMYWYRQDPGQGLRLIYYSQIVNDFQKGDIAEGYSVSREKKESFPLTVTSAQKNPTAFYLCASFEQGGSNQPQHFGDGTRLSIL.

This clone occurred once. The rearrangement links TRBV7-9 to TRBJ1-2; 7 positions agree with TRBD1. The CDR3 is made up of 14 amino acids. Germline CDR1 SEHNR, CDR2 FQNEAQ (reference sequence). The J segment lost 7 bases and the V segment lost 4 bases, leaving 9 bases of the junction unmatched. CDR3 in amino acids: CASSSGQDRPGYTF. In DNA form, the CDR3 reads TGTGCCAGCAGCTCAGGACAGGACAGACCTGGCTACACCTTC.

This rearrangement joins TRBV7-6 to TRBJ1-1; maybe TRBD1 (5 bases). With 3 bases removed from V and 5 bases from J, the gap between germline ends came to 16 bases. CDR1 and CDR2 from the germline V gene are SGHVS and FNYEAQ. This CDR3 has 15 residues. CDR3 DNA sequence: TGTGCCAGCAGCTTCAGGGTGGAAGTCGGAACTGAAGCTTTCTTT. It specifies CASSFRVEVGTEAFF.

The rearrangement links TRBV2 to TRBJ2-7, with 7 positions matching TRBD1. This CDR3 spans 13 amino acids. V lost 8 bases, J lost 5 bases, and 9 bases stayed unmatched. The germline CDR1 and CDR2 sequences are SNHLY and FYNNEI. The CDR3 DNA reads as TGTGCCAGCCAGGCACAGGGGTTCCACGAGCAGTACTTC. Protein product: CASQAQGFHEQYF.

The chain recombines TRBV18 with TRBJ1-2, with TRBD1 matching 7 bases. This CDR3 region has 16 residues. Looked up from germline, CDR1 is KGHSH and CDR2 is LQKENI. V was clipped by 3 bases and J by 0 bases; unmatched bases: 7. CDR3 DNA sequence: TGTGCCAGCTCACCTCCGGGACAGCGAGCTAACTATGGCTACACCTTC. Translating it yields CASSPPGQRANYGYTF.

The chain employs TRBV10-3 and TRBJ2-7; tentatively, D is TRBD1 (6 bases). CDR1 and CDR2 from the germline V gene are ENHRY and SYGVKD. The CDR3 totals 15 residues. V was shortened by 0 bases and J by 1 base, with 10 bases between the two germline ends. CDR3: CAISESTGRSYEQYF. The CDR3 nucleotides are TGTGCCATCAGTGAGTCAACAGGGCGGTCCTACGAGCAGTACTTC.

CDR3 residues: CASSSGIRAMGYTF. The DNA for the CDR3 is TGTGCCAGCAGCTCAGGAATCAGGGCTATGGGCTACACCTTC. The rearrangement links TRBV5-8 to TRBJ1-2; a possible D gene is TRBD1 (5 bases). CDR3 length equals 14 residues. V was trimmed by 3 bases and J by 8 bases, leaving 17 bases between them. Germline V gene sequence: CDR1 SGHTS, CDR2 YDEGEE.

The chain employs TRBV20-1 and TRBJ1-2; D may be TRBD1 (6 bases). From germline, CDR1 is DFQATT and CDR2 SNEGSKA (reference sequence). The ends were cut back, 2 bases at V and 8 bases at J, with 9 bases in the middle. The CDR3 has 11 residues. The CDR3 region has the DNA TGCAGTGCTAGAAGGGGGTCCGGCTACACCTTC. This translates into CSARRGSGYTF.

This clone was seen more than once but under ten times. The chain employs TRBV9 and TRBJ1-5; TRBD1 might be the D (6 bases). V lost 0 bases, J lost 8 bases, and 15 bases lay in between. The length of the CDR3 is 15 residues. Per the germline V gene, CDR1 is SGDLS and CDR2 is YYNGEE. In DNA form, the CDR3 reads TGTGCCAGCAGCGTAGGGGCAGGGGCCATGAAGCCCCAGCATTTT. Protein product: CASSVGAGAMKPQHF.

The chain has TRBV7-9 and TRBJ2-1; TRBD2 matches 8 bases. Trimming cost V 0 bases and J 5 bases; bases outside gene matches: 6. The CDR3 sequence is 16 residues long. In germline, CDR1 is SEHNR, CDR2 FQNEAQ (reference sequence). CDR3 residues: CASSLAAGGTNNEQFF. CDR3 nucleotide sequence: TGTGCCAGCAGCTTAGCCGCGGGAGGAACCAACAATGAGCAGTTCTTC.

The chain uses TRBV7-2 and TRBJ1-6; no clear D. The CDR3 extends over 12 amino acids. CDR1 and CDR2 (germline): SGHTA, FQGNSA. Trimming took off 5 bases at V and 6 bases at J, with 5 bases between the two ends. The CDR3 coding sequence is TGTGCCAGCAGCCCCAGTAATTCACCCCTCCACTTT. Amino acids: CASSPSNSPLHF.

V and J are TRBV7-2 and TRBJ2-3; 9 bases match TRBD2. Germline CDR1 is SGHTA and CDR2 is FQGNSA. V shed 1 base, J shed 7 bases, and the junction held 6 bases outside the gene matches. The CDR3 loop spans 15 amino acids. CDR3 in DNA: TGTGCCAGCAGCTTAGTTCAGCGGGGGGCGTATACGCAGTATTTT. Protein product: CASSLVQRGAYTQYF.

The CDR3 sequence is CASSLGAGGDQPQHF. CDR3 bases: TGTGCCAGCAGCTTAGGGGCGGGGGGCGATCAGCCCCAGCATTTT. This rearrangement joins TRBV7-6 to TRBJ1-5; the D gene is possibly TRBD1 (6 bases). This CDR3 region has 15 residues. Germline V gene sequence: CDR1 SGHVS, CDR2 FNYEAQ. Trimming removed 1 base at V and 5 bases at J, with 12 bases between.

In the case of this clone: The CDR3 end shows no conserved phenylalanine or tryptophan, and so a read error is likely. The DNA is left out, because the CDR3 cannot be placed on it with certainty; the CDR3 is given as TCRdb lists it. V gene TRBV6-6 combines with J gene TRBJ1-2; the table calls TRBD1, which could not be checked here. Per germline, CDR1 MNHNY and CDR2 SVGAGI (reference sequence). The CDR3 is 9 amino acids in total, end residues counted. The CDR3 reads CASDTGDRH.

The CDR3 DNA sequence: TGTGCCTGGAGTGTAACCGGGACTCTCCCTGGCACAGATACGCAGTATTTT. Its translation: CAWSVTGTLPGTDTQYF. The chain has TRBV30 and TRBJ2-3; TRBD2 might be the D (6 bases). This CDR3 has 17 amino acids. The germline V and J ends were trimmed by 0 bases and 1 base, with 17 bases remaining between them. The germline gives CDR1 GTSNPN, CDR2 SVGIG (reference sequence).

This clone was counted a single time. V usage is TRBV5-1 and J usage is TRBJ1-6; maybe TRBD1 (5 bases). Per germline, CDR1 SGHRS and CDR2 YFSETQ. The V end lost 0 bases, the J end lost 13 bases, and 14 bases lay between the germline ends. The CDR3 runs to 14 residues. The CDR3: CASSLGSVGAPLHF. The CDR3, as DNA: TGCGCCAGCAGCTTGGGTTCGGTTGGGGCGCCCCTCCACTTT. Together with reference TRBV5-1 and TRBJ1-6, the CDR3 gives the full variable domain: KAGVTQTPRYLIKTRGQQVTLSCSPISGHRSVSWYQQTPGQGLQFLFEYFSETQRNKGNFPGRFSGRQFSNSRSEMNVSTLELGDSALYLCASSLGSVGAPLHFGNGTRLTVT.